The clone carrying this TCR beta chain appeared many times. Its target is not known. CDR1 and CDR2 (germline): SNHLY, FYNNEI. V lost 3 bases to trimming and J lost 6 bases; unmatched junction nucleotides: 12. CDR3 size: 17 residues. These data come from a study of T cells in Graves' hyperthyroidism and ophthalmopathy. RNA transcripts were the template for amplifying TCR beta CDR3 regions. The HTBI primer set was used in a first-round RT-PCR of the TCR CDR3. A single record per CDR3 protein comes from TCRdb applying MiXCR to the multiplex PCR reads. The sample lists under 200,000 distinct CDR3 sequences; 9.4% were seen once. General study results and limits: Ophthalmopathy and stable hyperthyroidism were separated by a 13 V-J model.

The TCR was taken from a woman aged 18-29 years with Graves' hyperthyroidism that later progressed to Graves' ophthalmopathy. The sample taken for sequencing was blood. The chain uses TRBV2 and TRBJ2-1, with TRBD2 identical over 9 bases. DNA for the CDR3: TGTGCCAGCAGTGACCGGGATTGGCGAGCGGGGGGCAATGAGCAGTTCTTC. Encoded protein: CASSDRDWRAGGNEQFF.